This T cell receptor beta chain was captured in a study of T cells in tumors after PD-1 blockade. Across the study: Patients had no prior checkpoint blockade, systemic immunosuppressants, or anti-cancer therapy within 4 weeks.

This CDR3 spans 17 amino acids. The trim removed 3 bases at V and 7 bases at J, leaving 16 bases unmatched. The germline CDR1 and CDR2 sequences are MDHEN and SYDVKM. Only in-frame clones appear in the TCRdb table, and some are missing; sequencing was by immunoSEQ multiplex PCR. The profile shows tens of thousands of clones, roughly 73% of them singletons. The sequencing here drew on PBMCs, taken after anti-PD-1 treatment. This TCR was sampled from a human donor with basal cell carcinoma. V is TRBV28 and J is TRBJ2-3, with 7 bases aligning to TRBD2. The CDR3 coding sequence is TGTGCCAGCAGTTTGACCCCGTTAGGCGGGAGAGGGCATACGCAGTATTTT. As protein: CASSLTPLGGRGHTQYF.